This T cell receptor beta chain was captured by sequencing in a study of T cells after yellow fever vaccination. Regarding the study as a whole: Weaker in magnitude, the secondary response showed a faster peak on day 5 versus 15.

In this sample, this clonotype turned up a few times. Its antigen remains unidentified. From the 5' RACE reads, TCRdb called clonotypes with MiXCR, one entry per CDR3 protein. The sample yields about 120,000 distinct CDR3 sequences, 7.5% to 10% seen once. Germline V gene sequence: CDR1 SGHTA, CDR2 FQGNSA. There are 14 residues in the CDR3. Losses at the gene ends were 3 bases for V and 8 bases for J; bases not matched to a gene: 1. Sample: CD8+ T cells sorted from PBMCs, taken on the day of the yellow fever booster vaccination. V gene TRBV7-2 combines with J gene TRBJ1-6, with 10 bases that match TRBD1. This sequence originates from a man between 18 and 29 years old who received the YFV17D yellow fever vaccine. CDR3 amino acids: CASSLGQGHSPLHF. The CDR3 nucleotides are TGTGCCAGCAGCTTGGGACAGGGGCATTCACCCCTCCACTTT.